The next 21 T cell receptor beta chains were all read from a single sample in a study of cytomegalovirus exposure and HLA in healthy donors. Primers for the PCR totalled 60 Vbeta and 13 Jbeta. TCRdb's table, derived via immunoSEQ multiplex PCR, lists solely in-frame clones and lacks some. This table has some 200,000 clones, roughly 80% appearing once. The sample was PBMCs. The receptors originated from a woman between 45 and 65 years old in good health and CMV-seropositive.

CDR3 in amino acids: CASSPETRAGTDTQYF. CDR3 sequence (DNA): TGTGCCAGCAGCCCAGAAACTAGGGCCGGCACAGATACGCAGTATTTT. The chain uses TRBV7-9 and TRBJ2-3, with D possibly TRBD2 on 5 matching bases. The V and J ends lost 5 bases and 1 base respectively, with 16 bases between them. The CDR3 extends over 16 amino acids. CDR1 is SEHNR and CDR2 is FQNEAQ in the germline V gene (reference sequence).

The rearrangement joins TRBV19 to TRBJ1-2; possibly TRBD1 for D (5 bases). V shed 3 bases and J shed 0 bases, with 17 bases lying between them. The germline V gene has CDR1 LNHDA and CDR2 SQIVND (reference sequence). The CDR3 loop spans 17 amino acids. CDR3 in amino acids: CASSIGGAEVANYGYTF. CDR3 bases: TGTGCCAGTAGTATTGGCGGGGCGGAGGTAGCTAACTATGGCTACACCTTC.

The chain links TRBV11-2 to TRBJ1-2; D is ambiguous. V shed 2 bases and J shed 0 bases, with 10 bases lying between them. Germline V gives CDR1 SGHAT, CDR2 FQNNGV. The CDR3 is made up of 15 amino acids. This chain's CDR3 is CASSLSLSSNYGYTF. The CDR3 region has the DNA TGTGCCAGCAGCTTATCACTTAGCTCTAACTATGGCTACACCTTC.

This clone was recorded a few times. The V call is TRBV9, the J call TRBJ2-5, with D perhaps TRBD2 (6 bases). Per the germline V gene, CDR1 is SGDLS and CDR2 is YYNGEE. The V end was cut by 6 bases, the J end by 3 bases, with 18 bases between. The CDR3 has 15 residues. CDR3 sequence: CASTVRGAREETQYF. Here the CDR3 DNA reads TGTGCCAGCACCGTTCGCGGGGCTCGTGAAGAGACCCAGTACTTC.

This chain uses TRBV4-2 with TRBJ2-1; the match to TRBD2 covers 14 bases. J was trimmed by 13 bases and V by 1 base; bases with no gene match: 9. Germline V lookup: CDR1 LGHNA, CDR2 YNFKEQ. The CDR3 runs to 16 residues. The CDR3 nucleotides read TGTGCCAGCAGCCAAGGGCGGGGACTAGCGGGGGCCCGACAGTTCTTC. This translates into CASSQGRGLAGARQFF.

In its sample, this clone was seen once. The V call is TRBV5-1, the J call TRBJ1-2; D gene unclear. Trimming took off 3 bases at V and 8 bases at J, with 20 bases between the two ends. The CDR3 is 15 residues long. CDR1 is SGHRS, CDR2 YFSETQ, per germline. CDR3 sequence reads: CASSSSTPTPRGYTF. CDR3 DNA sequence: TGCGCCAGCAGCTCCTCTACCCCAACCCCCCGCGGCTACACCTTC.

CDR3 in amino acids: CSAVARHNEKLFF. The DNA for the CDR3 is TGCAGCGCCGTGGCGAGGCATAATGAAAAACTGTTTTTT. J is TRBJ1-4 and V is TRBV29-1; no clear D. This CDR3 is 13 amino acids long. Germline V CDR1 and CDR2: SQVTM, ANQGSEA. V lost 7 bases and J lost 4, with 13 bases in between.

This clone was recorded only once. The J gene is TRBJ2-5, the V gene TRBV13, with a weak D call TRBD2 (5 bases). Between the trimmed V and J ends, which lost 0 bases and 5 bases, there was a span of 13 bases. CDR1 PRHDT and CDR2 FYEKMQ come from the germline V gene (reference sequence). The length of the CDR3 is 15 residues. In DNA, the CDR3 is TGTGCCAGCAGCTTAGGCCTGGCTAGCTGGGAGACCCAGTACTTC. Its translation: CASSLGLASWETQYF. Drawing the rest from reference TRBV13 and TRBJ2-5, the complete variable domain is AAGVIQSPRHLIKEKRETATLKCYPIPRHDTVYWYQQGPGQDPQFLISFYEKMQSDKGSIPDRFSAQQFSDYHSELNMSSLELGDSALYFCASSLGLASWETQYFGPGTRLLVL.

The chain recombines TRBV19 with TRBJ2-7; 11 bases match TRBD2. The CDR3 sequence is 17 residues long. Germline lookup yields CDR1 LNHDA and CDR2 SQIVND (reference sequence). The V and J ends lost 1 base and 0 bases, in that order; junction bases with no gene match: 5. CDR3 sequence (DNA): TGTGCCAGTAGTATAGCCTCACTAGCGGGGGACTCCTACGAGCAGTACTTC. Translated: CASSIASLAGDSYEQYF.

V is TRBV7-9 and J is TRBJ2-5, with 10 bases fitting TRBD2. The CDR3 loop spans 15 amino acids. CDR1 and CDR2 from the germline V gene are SEHNR and FQNEAQ (reference sequence). The V segment lost 2 bases and the J segment 1 base; nucleotides outside the gene matches: 1. The DNA for the CDR3 is TGTGCCAGCAGCTTAACTAGCGGGGCCCAAGAGACCCAGTACTTC. Residues: CASSLTSGAQETQYF.

The V gene is TRBV19, the J gene TRBJ1-5; no firm D call. This CDR3 contains 14 residues. Germline-derived CDR1 and CDR2 are LNHDA and SQIVND (reference sequence). V lost 5 bases and J lost 2, with 10 bases in between. The CDR3 region has the DNA TGTGCCAGTAGTGACATGGATGGCAATCAGCCCCAGCATTTT. Amino acids: CASSDMDGNQPQHF.

This chain links TRBV7-9 with TRBJ1-5, with D unresolved. Germline CDR1 SEHNR, CDR2 FQNEAQ (reference sequence). The V and J ends lost 5 bases and 0 bases respectively, with 11 bases between them. This CDR3 contains 15 residues. The DNA for the CDR3 is TGTGCCAGCAGCCCGAGAGGGAATAGCAATCAGCCCCAGCATTTT. This sequence encodes CASSPRGNSNQPQHF.

The chain combines TRBV10-1 with TRBJ2-2; 8 nucleotides align to TRBD1. V trimming: 5 bases; J trimming: 5 bases; junction bases outside the gene matches: 10. From germline, CDR1 is WNHNN and CDR2 SYGVQD (reference sequence). The CDR3 totals 16 residues. The CDR3 loop reads CASSPSDRAGTGELFF. The CDR3 region has the DNA TGCGCCAGCAGTCCTTCGGACAGGGCCGGTACCGGGGAGCTGTTTTTT.

The genes are TRBV13 and TRBJ2-7; 9 nucleotides align to TRBD1. J was trimmed by 0 bases and V by 6 bases; bases with no gene match: 6. The CDR3 runs to 15 residues. Germline V gives CDR1 PRHDT, CDR2 FYEKMQ (reference sequence). CDR3 sequence reads: CASSATGGLSYEQYF. For the CDR3, the DNA is TGTGCCAGCAGTGCCACAGGGGGCCTCTCCTACGAGCAGTACTTC. Full variable domain (missing parts from reference TRBV13 and TRBJ2-7): AAGVIQSPRHLIKEKRETATLKCYPIPRHDTVYWYQQGPGQDPQFLISFYEKMQSDKGSIPDRFSAQQFSDYHSELNMSSLELGDSALYFCASSATGGLSYEQYFGPGTRLTVT.

The chain employs TRBV18 and TRBJ2-7, with 10 bases fitting TRBD1. CDR3 length: 14 residues. The germline CDR1 and CDR2 sequences are KGHSH and LQKENI. V was pared by 3 bases and J by 3 bases, with 2 bases of the junction left unmatched. The CDR3 here is CASSPGTGDYEQYF. CDR3 nucleotide sequence: TGTGCCAGCTCACCCGGGACAGGGGACTACGAGCAGTACTTC.

Comments on this clone: The junction does not match germline at one end; this may be a read error. This chain uses TRBV7-7 with TRBJ2-5, with TRBD1 matching 9 bases. Germline CDR1 reads SSHAT; CDR2 reads FNYEAQ (reference sequence). CDR3 size: 15 residues. The CDR3 is CASSLNRGREETQYF. Written as DNA, the CDR3 is TGTGCTAGCAGCTTGAACAGGGGGCGGGAAGAGACCCAGTACTTC.

This sequence joins TRBV5-1 and TRBJ2-6; D might be TRBD2 (5 bases). V lost 4 bases and J 0 bases, leaving 17 bases between the germline ends. Germline CDR1 is SGHRS and CDR2 is YFSETQ. The CDR3 has 18 amino acids. This CDR3 reads CASSPGWQANSGANVLTF. CDR3 DNA sequence: TGCGCCAGCAGCCCGGGGTGGCAGGCGAACTCTGGGGCCAACGTCCTGACTTTC.

This clone appeared once. V is TRBV7-9 and J is TRBJ2-5; 9 bases align to TRBD2. The CDR3 is 16 residues long. Germline values: CDR1 SEHNR, CDR2 FQNEAQ (reference sequence). Trimming took 7 bases from V and 5 from J; bases not matched to a gene: 14. The CDR3 DNA reads TGTGCCAGCACCGTGTGGGCTAGCGGGGTACAGGAGACCCAGTACTTC. As protein: CASTVWASGVQETQYF. Variable domain in full (rest from reference TRBV7-9 and TRBJ2-5): DTGVSQNPRHKITKRGQNVTFRCDPISEHNRLYWYRQTLGQGPEFLTYFQNEAQLEKSRLLSDRFSAERPKGSFSTLEIQRTEQGDSAMYLCASTVWASGVQETQYFGPGTRLLVL.

The chain has TRBV5-6 and TRBJ2-3; weak D call: TRBD2 (6 bases). V dropped 4 bases and J dropped 0 bases, with 18 bases sitting between them. The CDR3 is made up of 17 amino acids. In germline, CDR1 is SGHDT, CDR2 YYEEEE. The CDR3 sequence: CASSPPPPTRSTDTQYF. The CDR3 region has the DNA TGTGCCAGCAGCCCCCCACCCCCGACTAGGAGCACAGATACGCAGTATTTT.

The chain couples TRBV5-1 to TRBJ2-3, with 13 bases matching TRBD2. The V gene's germline CDR1 is SGHRS and CDR2 YFSETQ. The CDR3 runs to 16 residues. V lost 3 bases to trimming and J lost 1 base; unmatched junction nucleotides: 2. The CDR3 loop reads CASSSGLAGGTDTQYF. In DNA, the CDR3 is TGCGCCAGCAGCTCCGGACTAGCGGGGGGCACAGATACGCAGTATTTT. The whole variable domain, remainder taken from reference TRBV5-1 and TRBJ2-3, is KAGVTQTPRYLIKTRGQQVTLSCSPISGHRSVSWYQQTPGQGLQFLFEYFSETQRNKGNFPGRFSGRQFSNSRSEMNVSTLELGDSALYLCASSSGLAGGTDTQYFGPGTRLTVL.

The chain uses TRBV6-5 and TRBJ1-4, with 7 bases matching TRBD1. The junction had 1 base not matched to a gene; V was cut back by 6 bases and J by 6 bases. Germline V gene lookup returns CDR1 MNHEY and CDR2 SVGAGI. CDR3 length: 12 amino acids. In DNA, the CDR3 is TGTGCCAGCAGGAGGGGGCATGAAAAACTGTTTTTT. Its translation: CASRRGHEKLFF.